The clone carrying this TCR beta chain was counted many times. No antigen is known for it. Criteria for exclusion of patients were uncontrolled infection, other autoimmune disease, pregnancy or lactation. Approximately 10 ml of fresh peripheral blood supplied the PBMCs. Germline-derived CDR1 and CDR2 are GTSNPN and SVGIG (reference sequence). V gave up 4 bases and J gave up 3 bases, with 18 bases separating them. The CDR3 consists of 15 residues. The data are from a study of T cells in Graves' hyperthyroidism and ophthalmopathy. RNA transcripts were the template for amplifying TCR beta CDR3 regions. TCR CDR3 regions were first amplified by RT-PCR with HTBI primers. Using its own MiXCR run on the multiplex PCR reads, TCRdb lists one record per CDR3 protein. The data contain around 620,000 distinct CDR3 sequences, approximately 15% of them singletons. Findings and caveats of the study: Ophthalmopathy prediction by the model preceded onset by a median approximately six months. Blood samples included most of the expanded thyroid clonotypes exceeding 0.001.

The specimen was blood. The chain has TRBV30 and TRBJ1-2; D is unclear. This TCR came from a woman between 18 and 29 years old with Graves' ophthalmopathy. This CDR3 is CAWMPPRGLDYGYTF. The CDR3, as DNA: TGTGCCTGGATGCCCCCGCGAGGCCTGGACTATGGCTACACCTTC.